The source of this T cell receptor beta chain is a study of CD8 T cells in ankylosing spondylitis. Study results and caveats: A TCR beta motif of fewer than ten highly homologous variants appeared characteristic of ankylosing spondylitis blood. Relatively rare in peripheral blood, disease-linked clones were also CD8+.

The V gene's germline CDR1 is ENHRY and CDR2 SYGVKD. The CDR3 length is 14 residues. V was pared by 9 bases and J by 3 bases, with 15 bases between. This clonotype was detected ten times or more. Its cognate antigen is unknown. In TCRdb, the 5' RACE reads were re-called with MiXCR into one record per CDR3 protein. The table has about 800,000 distinct CDR3 sequences, approximately 12% seen once; the top ten hold about 0.49%. This clonotype was sampled from a male donor with ankylosing spondylitis. V and J are TRBV10-3 and TRBJ1-5; TRBD1 might be the D (5 bases). The sample comprised blood, either unsorted or a sorted T cell fraction (not recorded which). The CDR3 reads CAIGGGNDNQPQHF. CDR3 DNA sequence: TGTGCCATTGGCGGGGGGAATGACAATCAGCCCCAGCATTTT.